This T cell receptor (beta chain) was documented in a study of technical replicates of blood from a few donors. Clones were sequenced by immunoSEQ multiplex PCR, and TCRdb holds only the in-frame ones, with some missing. The table has some 81,000 clones, about 91% seen once. Per the germline V gene, CDR1 is SGHRS and CDR2 is YFSETQ. The ends were cut back, 4 bases at V and 2 bases at J, with 16 bases in the middle. The CDR3 spans 15 residues. The chain has TRBV5-1 and TRBJ2-7; D is possibly TRBD2 (5 bases). The specimen sequenced was T cells isolated from PBMCs. This sequence was found in a human donor in good health. For the CDR3, the DNA is TGCGCCAGCAGCGCCACGGAGAGGGCAACCTACGAGCAGTACTTC. As protein: CASSATERATYEQYF.